The present T cell receptor beta chain was sequenced within a study of OX40 agonist ivuxolimab in advanced cancers. For the study at large: Recorded diagnoses for dose-escalation patients were hepatocellular carcinoma, melanoma, renal cell or head and neck cancer.

TCRdb keeps only in-frame clones here, not all; method: immunoSEQ multiplex PCR. The data show some 66,000 clones, around 83% seen once. The study, taken as a whole, reports: Among the lowest peripheral clonal expansion occurred in 0.1-3.0 mg/kg partial responders. The CD4+ and CD8+ T cells in the blood had expanded clonally by week 6 at 0.1 to 3.0 mg/kg.

For this clone: Its antigen is unidentified.

Researchers took blood at baseline, on cycle 4 day 1, and on cycle 7 day 1. V gave up 0 bases and J gave up 0 bases, with 16 bases separating them. The CDR3 covers 19 residues. Germline values: CDR1 SGDLS, CDR2 YYNGEE. The sample consisted of CD4+ or CD8+ T cells sorted from blood, taken in a trial of the OX40 agonist ivuxolimab. This TCR was sampled from an adult with an advanced solid tumor such as melanoma, head and neck, liver or kidney cancer. The genes are TRBV9 and TRBJ2-6, with D maybe TRBD1 (6 bases). CDR3 region: CASSVGTQGFASGANVLTF. DNA for the CDR3: TGTGCCAGCAGCGTAGGCACGCAGGGGTTTGCCTCTGGGGCCAACGTCCTGACTTTC.